Following are 25 T cell receptor beta chains from one sample sequenced in a study of beta chain features in type 1 diabetes. Study-wide findings and caveats: Type 1 diabetes patients had TCRB CDR3s that were shorter (moderately but significantly so) in all four CD4+ subsets.

Isolated RNA was reverse transcribed in full, so expressed TCRB transcripts were sequenced. Here immunoSEQ multiplex PCR was the method, and the copy in TCRdb shows in-frame clones only, minus some. The table records more than 550,000 clones, about 14% of them present only once. No antigens are known for them. The sequenced sample consisted of naive CD4+ T cells from blood. The receptors shown here come from a man aged 18 to 29 with type 1 diabetes.

The genes are TRBV23-1 and TRBJ2-3; D is perhaps TRBD2 (6 bases). TRBV23-1 is reported as an ORF; its role is uncertain. Trimming pared 9 bases from V and 2 bases from J, leaving 18 bases between. The CDR3 is 15 amino acids. The CDR3 loop reads CARVGEVAVTDTQYF. The CDR3 nucleotides read TGCGCCAGGGTTGGCGAGGTAGCGGTCACAGATACGCAGTATTTT.

The chain has TRBV29-1 and TRBJ1-5, with 8 positions matching TRBD1. Germline CDR1 is SQVTM and CDR2 is ANQGSEA. V gave up 4 bases and J gave up 4 bases; unmatched junction bases: 3. The CDR3 has 13 residues. The CDR3 protein is CSVAGQENQPQHF. As DNA, the CDR3 is TGCAGCGTTGCGGGACAGGAGAATCAGCCCCAGCATTTT.

The chain carries TRBV30 and TRBJ1-1; the D is unclear. The CDR3 is made up of 11 amino acids. Trimming stripped 2 bases from V and 6 bases from J, with 7 bases between. Per germline, CDR1 GTSNPN and CDR2 SVGIG (reference sequence). CDR3 sequence (DNA): TGTGCCTGGAGTTGGCAGGCTGAAGCTTTCTTT. Translation: CAWSWQAEAFF.

This clone was seen a handful of times. The rearrangement links TRBV29-1 to TRBJ1-5; D possibly corresponds to TRBD1 (6 bases). The germline V gene has CDR1 SQVTM and CDR2 ANQGSEA. The CDR3 spans 13 residues. V was trimmed by 5 bases and J by 6 bases, leaving 14 bases between them. The CDR3 sequence is CSVYTGTGQPQHF. The CDR3 DNA reads TGCAGCGTTTATACAGGGACGGGTCAGCCCCAGCATTTT.

The chain carries TRBV30 and TRBJ2-5; D possibly uses TRBD1 or TRBD2 (5 bases each). With the DNA end fitting TRBJ2-7 better, the J assignment may be wrong. The CDR3 has 15 amino acids. Germline-derived CDR1 and CDR2 are GTSNPN and SVGIG (reference sequence). CDR3 region: CAWSGSLGPNGEQYF. The DNA of the CDR3 is TGTGCCTGGAGTGGGAGTCTGGGACCCAATGGCGAGCAGTACTTC.

V and J are TRBV2 and TRBJ2-4; 7 bases match TRBD1. The CDR3 totals 13 residues. J lost 4 bases, V lost 9 bases, and 6 bases had no gene match. CDR1 is SNHLY and CDR2 is FYNNEI in the germline V gene. The CDR3 region is CASTGQIKNIQYF. The CDR3 DNA reads TGTGCCAGTACGGGACAGATAAAAAACATTCAGTACTTC.

The sample holds a few counts of this clone. The chain is built from TRBV30 and TRBJ2-7; TRBD1 matches 8 bases. J gave up 3 bases and V 2 bases, and 3 bases lay outside the gene matches. This CDR3 spans 13 amino acids. Germline assignment: CDR1 GTSNPN and CDR2 SVGIG (reference sequence). The CDR3 sequence: CAWSTGQVYEQYF. DNA for the CDR3: TGTGCCTGGAGTACGGGACAGGTCTACGAGCAGTACTTC.

This clone was detected a few times. The J gene is TRBJ2-5, the V gene TRBV2; D unresolved. Trimming pared 2 bases from V and 6 bases from J, leaving 4 bases between. This CDR3 contains 11 residues. The germline V gene has CDR1 SNHLY and CDR2 FYNNEI. This CDR3 is CASSESQTQYF. CDR3 DNA: TGTGCCAGCAGTGAATCACAGACCCAGTACTTC. The full variable domain, with the rest looked up from reference TRBV2 and TRBJ2-5, is EPEVTQTPSHQVTQMGQEVILRCVPISNHLYFYWYRQILGQKVEFLVSFYNNEISEKSEIFDDQFSVERPDGSNFTLKIRSTKLEDSAMYFCASSESQTQYFGPGTRLLVL.

Only a few counts were recorded for this clone. The rearrangement joins TRBV7-2 to TRBJ2-3, with D unresolved. V was shortened by 7 bases and J by 1 base, with 9 bases between the two germline ends. The CDR3 consists of 13 residues. In germline, CDR1 is SGHTA, CDR2 FQGNSA. The CDR3 DNA reads as TGTGCCAGCACTTTACCCGGCACAGATACGCAGTATTTT. Its protein product is CASTLPGTDTQYF.

This clone occurred a few times. Other DNA sequences in the same sample also yield this CDR3. The chain combines TRBV5-4 with TRBJ2-3; D tentatively reads TRBD1 or TRBD2 (6 bases each). This CDR3 spans 15 amino acids. From germline, CDR1 is SGHNT and CDR2 YYREEE (reference sequence). Trimming left V 2 bases short and J 0 bases short, with 10 bases between. CDR3 nucleotide sequence: TGTGCCAGCAGCTTAGGGGGGACGAGCACAGATACGCAGTATTTT. Amino acid sequence: CASSLGGTSTDTQYF.

V is TRBV29-1 and J is TRBJ1-1; 8 positions agree with TRBD1. J gave up 0 bases and V 7 bases, and 4 bases lay outside the gene matches. This CDR3 region has 13 residues. The germline gives CDR1 SQVTM, CDR2 ANQGSEA. CDR3 sequence: CSGDRSMNTEAFF. Here the CDR3 DNA reads TGCAGCGGGGACAGGTCGATGAACACTGAAGCTTTCTTT.

This clone was observed a handful of times. One end of the junction fails to match germline, which may point to a read error. This chain joins TRBV15 and TRBJ1-3; D is undetermined. This CDR3 has 14 amino acids. Looked up from germline, CDR1 is LNHNV and CDR2 is YYDKDF (reference sequence). The CDR3 nucleotides are TGTGCCACCAGTAGAGGGTTGGCTGGAAACACCATATATTTT. Protein product: CATSRGLAGNTIYF. The variable domain in full, completed from reference TRBV15 and TRBJ1-3, reads DAMVIQNPRYQVTQFGKPVTLSCSQTLNHNVMYWYQQKSSQAPKLLFHYYDKDFNNEADTPDNFQSRRPNTSFCFLDIRSPGLGDTAMYLCATSRGLAGNTIYFGEGSWLTVV.

This clone has just a few counts. The rearrangement links TRBV7-2 to TRBJ1-5, with D unclear. The CDR3 contains 13 residues. In germline, CDR1 is SGHTA, CDR2 FQGNSA. The V end was cut by 7 bases, the J end by 2 bases, with 9 bases between. The DNA of the CDR3 is TGTGCCAGCACCGACTGGGGCAATCAGCCCCAGCATTTT. Residues: CASTDWGNQPQHF.

The gene calls are TRBV4-1 and TRBJ1-1, with TRBD1 as a possible D gene (6 bases). Deletions cut 4 bases from V and 1 base from J, with 16 bases between. Germline CDR1 reads MGHRA; CDR2 reads YSYEKL. CDR3 size: 16 residues. The CDR3 DNA follows: TGCGCCAGCAGCCGCGGACAGACTCTTTGGAACACTGAAGCTTTCTTT. It specifies CASSRGQTLWNTEAFF.

J is TRBJ2-5 and V is TRBV4-1; D uncertain. The ends were cut back, 4 bases at V and 5 bases at J, with 14 bases in the middle. The CDR3 contains 14 residues. Germline V CDR1 and CDR2: MGHRA, YSYEKL. DNA for the CDR3: TGCGCCAGCAGCCTAGCCGCGGCAGTCGAGACCCAGTACTTC. This sequence encodes CASSLAAAVETQYF.

This clone was seen a few times. The chain has TRBV9 and TRBJ2-2; 8 bases are shared with TRBD2. The V gene end was trimmed by 0 bases and the J gene end by 0 bases; junction bases not matched to a gene: 1. CDR3 size: 16 residues. Per the germline V gene, CDR1 is SGDLS and CDR2 is YYNGEE. The DNA for the CDR3 is TGTGCCAGCAGCGTAGGGGGACTAGCGAACACCGGGGAGCTGTTTTTT. Amino acids: CASSVGGLANTGELFF. Looking up the rest from reference TRBV9 and TRBJ2-2 gives the full variable domain: DSGVTQTPKHLITATGQRVTLRCSPRSGDLSVYWYQQSLDQGLQFLIQYYNGEERAKGNILERFSAQQFPDLHSELNLSSLELGDSALYFCASSVGGLANTGELFFGEGSRLTVL.

J is TRBJ1-5 and V is TRBV7-2; the match to TRBD1 covers 7 bases. This CDR3 has 18 amino acids. J lost 11 bases, V lost 6 bases, and 25 bases had no gene match. The germline V gene encodes CDR1 SGHTA and CDR2 FQGNSA. CDR3 region: CASSNKGSPGQRKMAQHF. The CDR3 nucleotides read TGTGCCAGCAGTAATAAGGGTTCTCCGGGACAGAGGAAAATGGCCCAGCATTTT.

This clone has more than one count but fewer than ten. The rearrangement links TRBV29-1 to TRBJ2-1; perhaps TRBD2 as D (5 bases). Deletions cut 5 bases from V and 7 bases from J, with 9 bases between. This CDR3 has 11 amino acids. Germline CDR1 and CDR2: SQVTM and ANQGSEA. The CDR3 loop reads CSVLPGNEQFF. The CDR3 nucleotides read TGCAGCGTTCTACCGGGGAATGAGCAGTTCTTC.

The chain recombines TRBV7-2 with TRBJ2-5, with TRBD2 as a possible D gene (5 bases). CDR1 and CDR2 from the germline V gene are SGHTA and FQGNSA. V lost 1 base to trimming and J lost 0 bases, with 18 bases between them. This CDR3 contains 18 residues. This CDR3 is CASSLVAGVSANQETQYF. Written as DNA, the CDR3 is TGTGCCAGCAGCTTAGTGGCGGGCGTTAGCGCAAACCAAGAGACCCAGTACTTC. The full variable domain, in which reference TRBV7-2 and TRBJ2-5 provide the parts outside the CDR3, is GAGVSQSPSNKVTEKGKDVELRCDPISGHTALYWYRQSLGQGLEFLIYFQGNSAPDKSGLPSDRFSAERTGGSVSTLTIQRTQQEDSAVYLCASSLVAGVSANQETQYFGPGTRLLVL.

The rearrangement uses TRBV25-1 and TRBJ1-1; 7 bases are shared with TRBD1. The CDR3 runs 14 residues. Germline CDR1 is MGHDK and CDR2 is SYGVNS. V gave up 4 bases and J gave up 5 bases; unmatched junction bases: 7. As DNA, the CDR3 is TGTGCCAGCAGTGCCCAGACAGGGAGAACTGAAGCTTTCTTT. Amino acid sequence: CASSAQTGRTEAFF.

The chain couples TRBV19 to TRBJ2-1; 9 bases fit TRBD2. CDR1 is LNHDA and CDR2 is SQIVND in the germline V gene (reference sequence). Trimming removed 4 bases from V and 2 bases from J; junction bases left unmatched: 6. This CDR3 spans 16 amino acids. This chain's CDR3 is CASSKGPSGTYNEQFF. The CDR3 DNA reads TGTGCCAGTAGTAAAGGACCTAGCGGGACCTACAATGAGCAGTTCTTC.

This clone was counted between two and nine times. In DNA form, the CDR3 reads TGTGCCAGCAGCTTCGACGGAAATCAGCCCCAGCATTTT. Protein: CASSFDGNQPQHF. The genes are TRBV2 and TRBJ1-5; D unresolved. V was shortened by 6 bases and J by 4 bases, with 10 bases between the two germline ends. The CDR3 has 13 amino acids. CDR1 SNHLY and CDR2 FYNNEI come from the germline V gene.

This CDR3 is CASSLRPVNEQFF. The CDR3 region has the DNA TGTGCCAGCAGCTTAAGACCCGTCAATGAGCAGTTCTTC. The chain employs TRBV13 and TRBJ2-1, with D unresolved. The CDR3 spans 13 residues. V was shortened by 2 bases and J by 6 bases, with 8 bases between the two germline ends. The germline V gene encodes CDR1 PRHDT and CDR2 FYEKMQ (reference sequence).

The V and J genes are TRBV5-1 and TRBJ1-2; 9 positions agree with TRBD1. There are 13 residues in the CDR3. Losses at the gene ends were 3 bases for V and 13 bases for J; bases not matched to a gene: 10. Germline V gene data show CDR1 as SGHRS and CDR2 as YFSETQ. CDR3 coding DNA: TGCGCCAGCAGCTCCGAGATCGGGACAGGGAGCACCTTC. As protein: CASSSEIGTGSTF.

This clone has more than one count but fewer than ten. The chain has TRBV6-1 and TRBJ1-5; weak D call: TRBD1 (6 bases). Trimming removed 10 bases from V and 0 bases from J, with 16 bases in between. The V gene's germline CDR1 is MNHNS and CDR2 SASEGT. The CDR3 is 15 residues long. CDR3 sequence reads: CATTDRYSSNQPQHF. CDR3 coding DNA: TGTGCCACCACCGACAGGTACTCTAGCAATCAGCCCCAGCATTTT.